This T cell receptor (beta chain) was retrieved from a study of blood T cell repertoires in COVID-19. Study as a whole: COVID-19 samples collected from the United States, Italy and Spain covered acute and convalescent phases. T cells, B-cell-depleted T cells, or PBMCs supplied cDNA or gDNA.

Clones were sequenced by immunoSEQ multiplex PCR, and TCRdb holds only the in-frame ones, with some missing. The sample shows about 400,000 clones, roughly 90% of them seen only once. Trimming cost V 5 bases and J 6 bases, with 11 bases left between them. From germline, CDR1 is MNHEY and CDR2 SMNVEV (reference sequence). This CDR3 contains 13 residues. This sequence was found in a woman younger than 45 with acute COVID-19. Sequencing input: PBMCs or T cells enriched from blood (not recorded which). The V gene is TRBV27, the J gene TRBJ2-1, with no clear D. The CDR3 coding sequence is TGTGCCAGCAGTGCCGCCCAGGTCAATGAGCAGTTCTTC. Translation gives CASSAAQVNEQFF.